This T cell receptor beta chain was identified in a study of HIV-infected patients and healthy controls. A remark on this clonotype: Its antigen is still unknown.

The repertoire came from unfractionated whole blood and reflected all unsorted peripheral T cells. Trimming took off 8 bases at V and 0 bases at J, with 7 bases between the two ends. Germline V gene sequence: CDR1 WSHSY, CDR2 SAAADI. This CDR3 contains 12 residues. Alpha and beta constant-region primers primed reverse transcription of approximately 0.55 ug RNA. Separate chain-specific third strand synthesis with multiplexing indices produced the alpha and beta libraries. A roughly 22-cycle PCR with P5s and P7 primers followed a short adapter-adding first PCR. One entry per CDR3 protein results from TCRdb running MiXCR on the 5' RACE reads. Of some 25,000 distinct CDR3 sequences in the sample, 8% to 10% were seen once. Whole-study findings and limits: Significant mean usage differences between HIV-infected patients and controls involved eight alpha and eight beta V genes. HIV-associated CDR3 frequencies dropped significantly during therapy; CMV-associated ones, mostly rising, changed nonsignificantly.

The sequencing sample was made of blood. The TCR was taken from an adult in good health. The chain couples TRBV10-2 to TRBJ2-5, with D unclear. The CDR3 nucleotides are TGCGCCAGCTTACAAAACCAAGAGACCCAGTACTTC. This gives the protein CASLQNQETQYF.